These T cell receptor beta chains were read from a single sample in a study of human T cells and chemical hapten exposure. Using its own MiXCR run on the RACE reads, TCRdb lists one record per CDR3 protein. Among more than 300,000 distinct CDR3 sequences, 4.5% to 5.5% were seen once, and the ten largest hold about 8.7%. The sample here was whole blood, taken in connection with sensitization to the hapten diphenylcyclopropenone (DPC). The source is a woman aged 18-29 years with alopecia areata. Some clones in this sample may be carry-over from other donors' samples. The CDR3 runs from the conserved cysteine through the conserved F or W. The order of the fields is J gene, D gene, V gene, clone size, CDR3 protein, CDR3 DNA. The D gene is left open where the match is weak. Some rows mark clone size as missing; the rest say once, few, many or name a class of expanded clone.

TRBJ1-1,-,TRBV4-3,few,CASSQDRGTLNTEAFF,TGCGCCAGCAGCCAAGATCGCGGGACCTTGAACACTGAAGCTTTCTTT
TRBJ1-5,-,TRBV2,many,CASSERGDQPQHF,TGTGCCAGCAGTGAAAGGGGAGATCAGCCCCAGCATTTT
TRBJ1-5,TRBD1,TRBV6-2/TRBV6-3,-,CASSYAQGARPQHF,TGTGCCAGCAGTTACGCCCAGGGGGCGCGGCCCCAGCATTTT
TRBJ1-4,-,TRBV2,few,CASSESSPLGIREYEKLFF,TGTGCCAGCAGTGAATCCTCGCCCTTAGGAATCCGCGAATACGAAAAACTGTTTTTT
TRBJ1-5,-,TRBV2,few,CASSERGEIADSNQPQHF,TGTGCCAGCAGTGAACGCGGCGAGATAGCGGATAGCAATCAGCCCCAGCATTTT
TRBJ1-1,-,TRBV4-3,-,CASSQERVATEAFF,TGCGCCAGCAGCCAAGAGCGGGTGGCCACTGAAGCTTTCTTT
TRBJ1-6,TRBD1,TRBV7-6,many,CASSSSPDRATSNSPLHF,TGTGCCAGCAGCTCGTCACCGGACAGGGCCACCTCGAATTCACCCCTCCACTTT
TRBJ2-2,-,TRBV7-8,many,CASSLAEANGELFF,TGTGCCAGCAGCTTAGCCGAGGCAAACGGGGAGCTGTTTTTT
TRBJ2-3,TRBD1,TRBV12-3/TRBV12-4,many,CASSLIPQGGTDTQYF,TGTGCCAGCAGTTTAATCCCCCAGGGGGGCACAGATACGCAGTATTTT
TRBJ1-6,TRBD1,TRBV7-8,-,CASSRPRGLNSPLHF,TGTGCCAGCAGCCGCCCCAGGGGGCTAAATTCACCCCTCCACTTT